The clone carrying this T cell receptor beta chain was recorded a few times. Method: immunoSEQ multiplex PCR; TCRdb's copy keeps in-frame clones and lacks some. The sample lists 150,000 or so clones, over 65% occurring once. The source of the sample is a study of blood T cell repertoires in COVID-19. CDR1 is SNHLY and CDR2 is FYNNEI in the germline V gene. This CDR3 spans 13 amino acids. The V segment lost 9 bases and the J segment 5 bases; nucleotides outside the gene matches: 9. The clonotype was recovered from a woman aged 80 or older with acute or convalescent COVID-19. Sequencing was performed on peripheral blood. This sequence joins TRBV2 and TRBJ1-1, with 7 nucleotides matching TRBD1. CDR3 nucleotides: TGTGCCAGAGAACAGGGGCGTGGTACTGAAGCTTTCTTT. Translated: CAREQGRGTEAFF.